Reported below is one T cell receptor (beta chain). This CDR3 is 15 amino acids long. With 0 bases removed from V and 6 bases from J, the gap between germline ends came to 12 bases. The germline CDR1 and CDR2 sequences are MNHEY and SVGAGI. The record originates from a study of shared clonotypes between healthy human individuals. Study information: Every donor yielded three CD4 naive, three CD4 memory, two CD8 naive and one CD8 memory plate.

At a deep level, the assay was run. Assay: immunoSEQ multiplex PCR; the TCRdb copy retains only in-frame clones and omits some. The sample has some 320,000 clones, around 90% seen once. CD8 memory fractions consisted of CD45RO+ and CCR7-negative CD45RA+ TemRA cells together. Sequencing was carried out using memory CD8+ T cells sorted from blood. Subset specified: CD45RO+ cells pooled with CCR7-negative TemRA cells. This clonotype was sampled from a man aged 18 to 29 in good health. The genes are TRBV6-5 and TRBJ2-1; D possibly corresponds to TRBD1 (6 bases). The DNA of the CDR3 is TGTGCCAGCAGTTACTCGGGGGCGGCAGCCAATGAGCAGTTCTTC. Translated, it gives CASSYSGAAANEQFF.